This entry concerns a single T cell receptor (beta chain). This clonotype appeared many times. It lacks a known antigen. No base-level quality is on record; no much larger clone is a single base apart. For this chain, trimming is 6 bases at the V end and 11 bases at the J end, and the number of junction bases without a gene match is 5. From the cysteine up to the phenylalanine, the CDR3 has a length of 11 residues. The read is trimmed to its CDR3 DNA, 33 bases read in frame from base 1. The entry originates in a study of Graves' ophthalmopathy and Graves' hyperthyroidism listed by TCRdb under 2018. In the study overall: Peripheral blood was collected at initial diagnosis, before any treatment. The study used signatures of the TCR beta repertoire to tell Graves' ophthalmopathy apart from Graves' hyperthyroidism and to predict which patients would progress to ophthalmopathy. In total, 135 blood samples were TCR-sequenced: around 42 ophthalmopathy, 75 hyperthyroidism and some 17 hyperthyroidism-to-ophthalmopathy patients. To explore V-J signatures that distinguish ophthalmopathy from hyperthyroidism, a discovery set of under 110 patients was enrolled, made up of 43 with ophthalmopathy and 55 to 65 with stable hyperthyroidism. An independent validation cohort comprised 18 hyperthyroidism patients and roughly 15 patients who later progressed from hyperthyroidism to ophthalmopathy. In roughly 6 hyperthyroidism patients, T-cell repertoires of thyroid tissue and blood were compared. Once sampling was done, hyperthyroidism patients were given methimazole at a starting dose of 30 mg daily, while ophthalmopathy patients were given high-dose intravenous methylprednisolone. The 95 to 100 discovery patients were divided at random into training and test sets in a 7:3 ratio. Findings and caveats that apply to the study as a whole: No statistical method was used to predetermine the sample size, and group allocation was not hidden from the investigators. In validation, the model predicted ophthalmopathy progression with more than 70% sensitivity and approximately 72% specificity; some twelve predicted patients were CT-confirmed with GO in a median of around 6 months. In cross-validation, the 13-signature model distinguished ophthalmopathy from stable hyperthyroidism with approximately 90% sensitivity and almost 83% specificity, and in the test set the corresponding values were about 80% and 75%. Most of the expanded thyroid clonotypes with a frequency above 0.001 were also detected in blood, and it was suggested that the thyroid immune response may be reflected by blood repertoires.

Patients with ophthalmopathy had moderately to severely active disease, with a Clinical Activity Score of 3 or more, a NOSPECS grade of 4 or more, and a disease duration of less than 3 months. Patients were excluded if they had other autoimmune diseases, uncontrolled infections, pregnancy or lactation. Clinical symptoms, serum thyroxine, TRAb, thyroid ultrasound and orbital computed tomography were used for diagnosis. Using Ficoll-Paque density gradient centrifugation, PBMCs were isolated from roughly 9.2 ml of fresh peripheral blood. Trizol reagent was used to extract the total RNA, and its quality was then checked on an Agilent 2100 Bioanalyzer. For repertoire sequencing, the TCR beta CDR3 regions were amplified from RNA transcripts. A first-round RT-PCR used HTBI primers with the Qiagen OneStep RT-PCR kit, followed by a second-round multiplex PCR, size selection and purification. Sequencing of the libraries was carried out on an Illumina HiSeq2000 in paired-end mode with 100 bp reads. The source study handled its data this way. Reads were processed with SOAPnuke, discarding reads with adapters, uncalled bases, mean Phred below 15, or no exact constant-primer or identifier match. High-quality paired reads were merged with COPE v1.2.5. Each unique nucleotide sequence was defined as a clonotype, and clonotypes were aligned to IMGT TRB V, D and J references with MiTCR v1.1. The analysis was limited to V-J combinations with a frequency above 0.0001, which together covered about 99% of the repertoires. A TCR clonal expansion and chaos score per V-J combination was defined as the ratio of F50 clonal expansion to chaos observed in the TCRdist matrix. Welch's t-statistics and random forest were used to narrow the features down to roughly twelve V-J combinations, which were then fed into a naive Bayes classifier. The similarity between thyroid and blood repertoires was quantified using the Morisita-Horn index. TCRdb passed the public sequencing reads through fastp at Q25 and MiXCR, retaining productive beta sequences. Rows merge per CDR3 protein into single entries with the most common DNA and genes. The V and J calls were not made by the authors but by TCRdb's processing. The sample profile shows over 150,000 distinct CDR3 sequences; over 35% of them were found once. The top ten hold under 7% of the sample.

The chain joins TRBV12-3 or TRBV12-4 to TRBJ1-2; TRBD1 aligns with 8 central bases. This receptor was obtained from a woman in her thirties or forties with Graves' ophthalmopathy. Donor details come from another sample of the same person, matched by shared clones. What was sequenced was peripheral blood. The DNA sequence is as follows: TGTGCCAGCAGAGACAGGGGCCGATACACCTTC. The translation is CASRDRGRYTF.